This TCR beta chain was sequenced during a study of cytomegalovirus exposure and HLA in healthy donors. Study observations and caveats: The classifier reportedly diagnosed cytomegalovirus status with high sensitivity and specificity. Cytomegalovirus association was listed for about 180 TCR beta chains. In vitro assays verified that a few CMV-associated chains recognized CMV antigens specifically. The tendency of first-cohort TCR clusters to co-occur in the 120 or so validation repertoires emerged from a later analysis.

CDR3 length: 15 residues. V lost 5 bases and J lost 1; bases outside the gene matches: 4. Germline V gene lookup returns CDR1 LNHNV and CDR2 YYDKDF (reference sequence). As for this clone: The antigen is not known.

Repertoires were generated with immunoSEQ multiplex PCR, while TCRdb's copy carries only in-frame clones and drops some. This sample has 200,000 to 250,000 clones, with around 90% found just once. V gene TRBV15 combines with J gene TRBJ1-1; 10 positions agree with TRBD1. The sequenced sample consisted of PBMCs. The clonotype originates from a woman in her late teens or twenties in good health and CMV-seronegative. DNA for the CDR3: TGTGCCACCAGCGGTAGGGACAGGGGGAACACTGAAGCTTTCTTT. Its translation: CATSGRDRGNTEAFF. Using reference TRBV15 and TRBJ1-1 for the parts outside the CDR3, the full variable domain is DAMVIQNPRYQVTQFGKPVTLSCSQTLNHNVMYWYQQKSSQAPKLLFHYYDKDFNNEADTPDNFQSRRPNTSFCFLDIRSPGLGDTAMYLCATSGRDRGNTEAFFGQGTRLTVV.